Below are 26 T cell receptor beta chains sequenced from a single sample in a study of blood T cell repertoires in COVID-19. Repertoires were generated with immunoSEQ multiplex PCR, while TCRdb's copy carries only in-frame clones and drops some. The sample includes 300,000 or so clones, roughly nine tenths seen only once; the top ten take 2.5% to 3%. The material sequenced was PBMCs or T cells enriched from blood (not recorded which). The receptors shown here come from a woman between 45 and 65 years old who had been exposed to COVID-19.

V is TRBV19 and J is TRBJ1-6; 9 bases line up with TRBD1. The CDR3 sequence is 19 residues long. Germline lookup yields CDR1 LNHDA and CDR2 SQIVND (reference sequence). Losses at the gene ends were 6 bases for V and 6 bases for J; bases not matched to a gene: 18. The CDR3 DNA reads as TGTGCCAGTAGGGGTACAGGGGGCCTCGAAGGTGGCATTAATTCACCCCTCCACTTT. Its protein product is CASRGTGGLEGGINSPLHF.

This clone is a singleton in its sample. This chain connects TRBV5-1 to TRBJ1-1; D gene ambiguous. The CDR3 spans 15 residues. V lost 1 base, J lost 1 base, and 11 bases lay in between. Germline V gene lookup returns CDR1 SGHRS and CDR2 YFSETQ. DNA for the CDR3: TGCGCCAGCAGCTTGCGGGGAAGCGGGAACACTGAAGCTTTCTTT. As protein: CASSLRGSGNTEAFF.

This clone is a singleton in its sample. The rearrangement uses TRBV7-6 and TRBJ2-5; D is unclear. Per germline, CDR1 SGHVS and CDR2 FNYEAQ. The V and J ends lost 2 bases and 5 bases respectively, with 9 bases between them. The CDR3 spans 13 residues. As DNA, the CDR3 is TGTGCCAGCAGCTTACGAGGTATCGAGACCCAGTACTTC. This codes for CASSLRGIETQYF.

As DNA, the CDR3 is TGTGCCAGCAGCCCAGGACTAGCAATTTTTCATGAGCAGTTCTTC. Translated: CASSPGLAIFHEQFF. The chain carries TRBV7-6 and TRBJ2-1; 8 nucleotides align to TRBD2. This CDR3 comprises 15 residues. The V gene's germline CDR1 is SGHVS and CDR2 FNYEAQ. Trimming took 5 bases from V and 8 from J; bases not matched to a gene: 11.

The chain employs TRBV9 and TRBJ1-3; D is uncertain. The CDR3 is 14 residues long. V was clipped by 3 bases and J by 1 base, with 8 bases between them. Germline V CDR1 and CDR2: SGDLS, YYNGEE. CDR3 DNA: TGTGCCAGCAGCGCCGGGGATTCTGGAAACACCATATATTTT. Translating gives CASSAGDSGNTIYF. The full variable domain, with the rest looked up from reference TRBV9 and TRBJ1-3, is DSGVTQTPKHLITATGQRVTLRCSPRSGDLSVYWYQQSLDQGLQFLIQYYNGEERAKGNILERFSAQQFPDLHSELNLSSLELGDSALYFCASSAGDSGNTIYFGEGSWLTVV.

The V call is TRBV20-1, the J call TRBJ2-2; 10 bases are a match to TRBD2. This CDR3 is 15 amino acids long. The J segment lost 1 base and the V segment lost 3 bases, leaving 2 bases of the junction unmatched. Germline V gives CDR1 DFQATT, CDR2 SNEGSKA (reference sequence). The CDR3 spells CSASIAGGNTGELFF. The DNA for the CDR3 is TGCAGTGCTAGTATAGCGGGGGGGAACACCGGGGAGCTGTTTTTT.

The chain employs TRBV10-3 and TRBJ1-2; TRBD1 matches at 7 bases. Trimming at V came to 3 bases and at J to 3 bases, leaving 4 bases not matched to a gene. CDR3 length equals 14 residues. Germline CDR1 is ENHRY and CDR2 is SYGVKD. The CDR3 coding sequence is TGTGCCATCAGTGACCGGGACAGCTACTATGGCTACACCTTC. As protein: CAISDRDSYYGYTF.

This clone was seen only a few times. The chain uses TRBV6-1 and TRBJ1-6; a possible D gene is TRBD1 (6 bases). Germline V gene sequence: CDR1 MNHNS, CDR2 SASEGT. This CDR3 has 16 amino acids. The V gene lost 3 bases and the J gene lost 7 bases, with 16 bases spanning the gap. The CDR3 here is CASSEMSTGYNSPLHF. CDR3 nucleotides: TGTGCCAGCAGTGAGATGTCTACAGGGTACAATTCACCCCTCCACTTT.

The genes are TRBV5-1 and TRBJ1-5; the match to TRBD1 covers 9 bases. V was clipped by 0 bases and J by 2 bases; unmatched bases: 9. CDR1 is SGHRS, CDR2 YFSETQ, per germline. The CDR3 is made up of 18 amino acids. As DNA, the CDR3 is TGCGCCAGCAGCTTGGGGACAGGGGCCTCCGGCGGCAATCAGCCCCAGCATTTT. As protein: CASSLGTGASGGNQPQHF. The variable domain in full, with the rest retrieved from reference TRBV5-1 and TRBJ1-5, is KAGVTQTPRYLIKTRGQQVTLSCSPISGHRSVSWYQQTPGQGLQFLFEYFSETQRNKGNFPGRFSGRQFSNSRSEMNVSTLELGDSALYLCASSLGTGASGGNQPQHFGDGTRLSIL.

The V and J genes are TRBV6-4 and TRBJ2-3; D not resolved. The CDR3 runs 13 residues. V lost 6 bases, J lost 0 bases, and 7 bases lay in between. The V gene's germline CDR1 is MRHNA and CDR2 SNTAGT. CDR3 residues: CASSIASTDTQYF. In nucleotides, the CDR3 is TGTGCCAGCAGCATAGCTAGCACAGATACGCAGTATTTT.

This chain uses TRBV4-1 with TRBJ1-2; possibly TRBD1 for D (5 bases). Trimming removed 2 bases from V and 2 bases from J, with 12 bases in between. Per germline, CDR1 MGHRA and CDR2 YSYEKL. The CDR3 sequence is 15 residues long. The CDR3 sequence: CASSQPSAGNYGYTF. CDR3 DNA sequence: TGCGCCAGCAGCCAACCTTCAGCAGGGAACTATGGCTACACCTTC.

V is TRBV7-2 and J is TRBJ2-5; 11 bases align to TRBD2. Germline V gene data show CDR1 as SGHTA and CDR2 as FQGNSA. The CDR3 covers 16 residues. After removal of 5 bases from V and 2 bases from J, the junction contained 7 bases not matched to a gene. CDR3 bases: TGTGCCAGCAGCCGCAGACTAGCGGGGCAGCAAGAGACCCAGTACTTC. Translated, it gives CASSRRLAGQQETQYF.

The gene calls are TRBV5-5 and TRBJ2-5, with TRBD2 identical over 11 bases. With 4 bases clipped from V and 2 bases from J, the junction kept 7 bases outside the gene matches. The CDR3 length is 16 residues. Germline CDR1 and CDR2: SGHKS and YYEKEE (reference sequence). The chain's CDR3 is CASSQLAGAPQETQYF. CDR3 DNA sequence: TGTGCCAGCAGCCAACTAGCGGGGGCCCCTCAAGAGACCCAGTACTTC.

The V and J genes are TRBV7-2 and TRBJ2-5; 15 positions agree with TRBD2. V lost 4 bases, J lost 4 bases, and 4 bases stayed unmatched. Germline CDR1 reads SGHTA; CDR2 reads FQGNSA. The CDR3 loop spans 16 amino acids. The CDR3 here is CASSSGLAGGRETQYF. The CDR3 nucleotides read TGTGCCAGCAGCTCTGGACTAGCGGGGGGGAGAGAGACCCAGTACTTC.

The chain employs TRBV5-6 and TRBJ2-4; 9 bases are a match to TRBD1. The V gene end was trimmed by 4 bases and the J gene end by 4 bases; junction bases not matched to a gene: 6. CDR1 is SGHDT, CDR2 YYEEEE, per germline. CDR3 length equals 15 residues. In DNA form, the CDR3 reads TGTGCCAGCAGCCCCCCTGGGACAGGGAAAAACATTCAGTACTTC. Protein: CASSPPGTGKNIQYF.

J is TRBJ2-5 and V is TRBV11-2; 7 bases are shared with TRBD1. Germline V gene lookup returns CDR1 SGHAT and CDR2 FQNNGV. The CDR3 is 14 amino acids. Trimming removed 5 bases from V and 1 base from J; junction bases left unmatched: 4. For the CDR3, the DNA is TGTGCCAGCAGCCCGCGACAGGGCCAAGAGACCCAGTACTTC. It yields the protein CASSPRQGQETQYF.

CDR3 sequence (DNA): TGTGCCAGCAGCTTGCAGGGGGCTGGCACCGGGGAGCTGTTTTTT. It codes for CASSLQGAGTGELFF. V gene TRBV11-2 combines with J gene TRBJ2-2; 8 bases match TRBD1. Germline values: CDR1 SGHAT, CDR2 FQNNGV. V was clipped by 3 bases and J by 4 bases; unmatched bases: 4. This CDR3 contains 15 residues.

This chain uses TRBV7-9 with TRBJ2-3; D may be TRBD1 (6 bases). Germline V gene sequence: CDR1 SEHNR, CDR2 FQNEAQ (reference sequence). Trimming took off 5 bases at V and 2 bases at J, with 14 bases between the two ends. The CDR3 is 15 residues long. The CDR3 DNA is TGTGCCAGCAGCGTGAGACAGGACCTCACAGATACGCAGTATTTT. It is translated as CASSVRQDLTDTQYF.

This clone has a handful of counts. The chain carries TRBV10-1 and TRBJ2-2; D is ambiguous. The CDR3 totals 13 residues. CDR1 WNHNN and CDR2 SYGVQD come from the germline V gene (reference sequence). The V and J ends lost 2 bases and 6 bases respectively, with 7 bases between them. CDR3 in amino acids: CASSEQRSGELFF. CDR3 bases: TGCGCCAGCAGTGAGCAGCGTTCCGGGGAGCTGTTTTTT.

The chain links TRBV9 to TRBJ2-1, with 8 positions matching TRBD1. The CDR3 totals 16 residues. Looked up from germline, CDR1 is SGDLS and CDR2 is YYNGEE. V dropped 0 bases and J dropped 4; count of bases not matched to a gene: 6. DNA of the CDR3: TGTGCCAGCAGCGTAGGCGGCCAGGGGGCGTACAATGAGCAGTTCTTC. Translation gives CASSVGGQGAYNEQFF.

This chain connects TRBV11-2 to TRBJ2-1, with D possibly TRBD1 on 5 matching bases. CDR1 is SGHAT and CDR2 is FQNNGV in the germline V gene. V lost 0 bases, J lost 12 bases, and 9 bases lay in between. The length of the CDR3 is 12 residues. CDR3 sequence: CASSLDVQVQFF. DNA for the CDR3: TGTGCCAGCAGCTTAGATGTACAGGTGCAGTTCTTC.

The CDR3 reads CASSDETGGRQPQHF. CDR3 DNA sequence: TGTGCCAGCAGTGATGAGACAGGGGGTAGACAGCCCCAGCATTTT. The chain carries TRBV6-1 and TRBJ1-5, with 9 bases identical to TRBD1. The germline V gene encodes CDR1 MNHNS and CDR2 SASEGT. The length of the CDR3 is 15 residues. The J segment lost 7 bases and the V segment lost 3 bases, leaving 7 bases of the junction unmatched.

This chain connects TRBV13 to TRBJ1-2, with 8 bases that match TRBD1. From germline, CDR1 is PRHDT and CDR2 FYEKMQ (reference sequence). The CDR3 length is 14 residues. V dropped 5 bases and J dropped 2; count of bases not matched to a gene: 4. CDR3: CASSPRQGNYGYTF. CDR3 bases: TGTGCCAGCAGCCCCCGACAGGGGAACTATGGCTACACCTTC.

The chain couples TRBV29-1 to TRBJ1-5; 8 bases fit TRBD1. V lost 3 bases, J lost 5 bases, and 3 bases stayed unmatched. The CDR3 runs to 13 residues. The V gene's germline CDR1 is SQVTM and CDR2 ANQGSEA. The CDR3 region has the DNA TGCAGCGTTGACGGGACAGGAGATCAGCCCCAGCATTTT. This gives the protein CSVDGTGDQPQHF.

The chain carries TRBV18 and TRBJ1-1; possible D gene TRBD1, 6 bases. Germline V gene lookup returns CDR1 KGHSH and CDR2 LQKENI. This CDR3 spans 14 amino acids. V lost 3 bases, J lost 5 bases, and 13 bases lay in between. CDR3 loop: CASSPGTPGTEAFF. CDR3 bases: TGTGCCAGCTCACCGGGGACACCGGGGACTGAAGCTTTCTTT.

The chain carries TRBV28 and TRBJ2-5; D perhaps matches TRBD2 (5 bases). In germline, CDR1 is MDHEN, CDR2 SYDVKM. The CDR3 spans 14 residues. The V end lost 3 bases, the J end lost 2 bases, and 10 bases lay between the germline ends. CDR3 sequence reads: CASSFWEKQETQYF. In nucleotides, the CDR3 is TGTGCCAGCAGTTTTTGGGAGAAGCAAGAGACCCAGTACTTC.